Each of the 27 T cell receptor beta chains below was sequenced from the same sample in a study of graft-versus-host responses after intestinal transplantation (dated by TCRdb to the early 2020s). The library was produced with the immunoSEQ multiplex PCR assay. As stored in TCRdb, this immuneACCESS dataset retains in-frame rearrangements with V and J assigned. A fraction of the clones does not appear; measured against another copy, unresolved V genes explain less than half of the discrepancy, and the remainder lacks a known reason. This sample gives about 24,000 clones in total; approximately 40% of them show up just once. Of the sample, about 0.7% is held by the ten largest clones. The time point label for this specimen denotes: cells obtained before transplantation from donor or recipient. Sequenced material: alloreactive CD4+ T cells from a mixed lymphocyte reaction culture, taken before intestinal transplant. In the paper's terms, the cell subset or site label means: CFSE-low proliferating T cells sorted from approximately six-day pre-transplant mixed lymphocyte reaction (GvH or HvG direction). The receptor source for this set is a human patient who received an intestinal transplant.

The chain joins TRBV5-4 to TRBJ1-5; 7 bases agree with TRBD1. V dropped 4 bases and J dropped 5; count of bases not matched to a gene: 3. There are 13 residues in the CDR3. Germline V CDR1 and CDR2: SGHNT, YYREEE (reference sequence). The CDR3 protein is CASSIQGHQPQHF. Written as DNA, the CDR3 is TGTGCCAGCAGCATACAGGGGCATCAGCCCCAGCATTTT.

J is TRBJ2-7 and V is TRBV5-1; D is unclear. The V end lost 2 bases, the J end lost 3 bases, and 12 bases lay between the germline ends. The germline V gene encodes CDR1 SGHRS and CDR2 YFSETQ. The CDR3 length is 14 residues. CDR3: CASSFELRFYEQYF. In nucleotides, the CDR3 is TGCGCCAGCAGCTTCGAACTACGGTTCTACGAGCAGTACTTC.

The gene calls are TRBV7-2 and TRBJ1-2; D perhaps matches TRBD1 (5 bases). The length of the CDR3 is 14 residues. V lost 0 bases and J 5 bases, leaving 10 bases between the germline ends. Germline CDR1 SGHTA, CDR2 FQGNSA. The CDR3 DNA reads as TGTGCCAGCAGCTTAGCTGGGGCGAAGTATGGCTACACCTTC. Its translation is CASSLAGAKYGYTF.

The chain is built from TRBV5-1 and TRBJ2-1; perhaps TRBD2 as D (7 bases). CDR1 and CDR2 from the germline V gene are SGHRS and YFSETQ. V was clipped by 4 bases and J by 4 bases, with 24 bases between them. The CDR3 consists of 18 residues. CDR3 coding DNA: TGCGCCAGCAGCCCCTACCCGGGGGGCCAGGGTTCGTACAATGAGCAGTTCTTC. It encodes CASSPYPGGQGSYNEQFF.

The V call is TRBV6-5, the J call TRBJ1-1; 7 bases are a match to TRBD1. This CDR3 has 12 residues. Unmatched junction bases numbered 2, after V lost 4 bases and J lost 6 bases. From germline, CDR1 is MNHEY and CDR2 SVGAGI. Here the CDR3 reads CASSLTGSEAFF. The CDR3 DNA sequence: TGTGCCAGCAGTTTGACAGGGTCTGAAGCTTTCTTT.

The genes are TRBV11-2 and TRBJ1-5; unclear D gene. CDR1 and CDR2 from the germline V gene are SGHAT and FQNNGV. This CDR3 comprises 13 residues. With 1 base removed from V and 10 bases from J, the gap between germline ends came to 11 bases. The CDR3, as DNA: TGTGCCAGCAGCTTAGCAGGTCGGCCACCCCAGCATTTT. This translates into CASSLAGRPPQHF.

The genes are TRBV6-5 and TRBJ2-5, with 9 nucleotides matching TRBD2. Germline CDR1 reads MNHEY; CDR2 reads SVGAGI. The CDR3 is 14 amino acids. The J segment lost 4 bases and the V segment lost 2 bases, leaving 2 bases of the junction unmatched. CDR3 in DNA: TGTGCCAGCAGTTACCGCGGGGGGGGAGAGACCCAGTACTTC. Translation gives CASSYRGGGETQYF.

V is TRBV7-8 and J is TRBJ2-4; a possible D gene is TRBD2 (6 bases). This CDR3 has 14 amino acids. CDR1 is SGHVS and CDR2 is FQNEAQ in the germline V gene. V was trimmed by 1 base and J by 10 bases, leaving 14 bases between them. As DNA, the CDR3 is TGTGCCAGCAGCTTAGGGGGGACGGCGGGGATTCAGTACTTC. It codes for CASSLGGTAGIQYF.

The chain has TRBV23-1 and TRBJ1-6, with 9 bases identical to TRBD1. TRBV23-1 is given ORF status, its function remaining uncertain. Trimming cost V 4 bases and J 5 bases; bases outside gene matches: 3. This CDR3 comprises 15 residues. In nucleotides, the CDR3 is TGCGCCAGCAGTCTCGGGACAGGGAATAATTCACCCCTCCACTTT. Amino acid sequence: CASSLGTGNNSPLHF.

This clone has more than one count but fewer than ten. The CDR3, as DNA: TGTGCCAGCAGCGTCCAGACCGACAGGGTTGGCTACACCTTC. Its translation is CASSVQTDRVGYTF. V usage is TRBV4-2 and J usage is TRBJ1-2, with 7 bases that match TRBD1. J lost 7 bases, V lost 5 bases, and 10 bases had no gene match. The CDR3 length is 14 residues. Per the germline V gene, CDR1 is LGHNA and CDR2 is YNFKEQ.

The chain combines TRBV6-5 with TRBJ2-7, with TRBD2 matching over 10 bases. The CDR3 covers 16 residues. CDR1 and CDR2 (germline): MNHEY, SVGAGI. With 2 bases clipped from V and 2 bases from J, the junction kept 6 bases outside the gene matches. CDR3 amino acids: CASSYAWTSGTYEQYF. The CDR3 coding sequence is TGTGCCAGCAGTTACGCTTGGACTAGCGGTACCTACGAGCAGTACTTC.

V is TRBV11-3 and J is TRBJ1-1; D is undetermined. Trimming removed 1 base at V and 5 bases at J, with 8 bases between. The CDR3 loop spans 13 amino acids. Germline lookup yields CDR1 SGHNT and CDR2 YENEEA. The CDR3 here is CASSLGTRTEAFF. In DNA, the CDR3 is TGTGCCAGCAGCTTAGGAACCCGGACTGAAGCTTTCTTT.

Only a few counts were recorded for this clone. The chain couples TRBV7-2 to TRBJ2-4; D unclear. Germline V lookup: CDR1 SGHTA, CDR2 FQGNSA. V was pared by 2 bases and J by 6 bases, with 5 bases between. The CDR3 length is 12 residues. CDR3 sequence reads: CASSLTVNIQYF. DNA for the CDR3: TGTGCCAGCAGCTTAACAGTAAACATTCAGTACTTC. The full variable domain, completed using reference TRBV7-2 and TRBJ2-4, is GAGVSQSPSNKVTEKGKDVELRCDPISGHTALYWYRQSLGQGLEFLIYFQGNSAPDKSGLPSDRFSAERTGGSVSTLTIQRTQQEDSAVYLCASSLTVNIQYFGAGTRLSVL.

This clone was seen more than once but under ten times. The V and J genes are TRBV30 and TRBJ1-6, with no clear D. With 4 bases removed from V and 6 bases from J, the gap between germline ends came to 10 bases. This CDR3 contains 13 residues. Germline V gene data show CDR1 as GTSNPN and CDR2 as SVGIG (reference sequence). This CDR3 reads CAWTFRGNSPLHF. The CDR3 bases are TGTGCCTGGACCTTTCGGGGTAATTCACCCCTCCACTTT. Supplemented by reference TRBV30 and TRBJ1-6, the full variable domain reads SQTIHQWPATLVQPVGSPLSLECTVEGTSNPNLYWYRQAAGRGLQLLFYSVGIGQISSEVPQNLSASRPQDRQFILSSKKLLLSDSGFYLCAWTFRGNSPLHFGNGTRLTVT.

The rearrangement links TRBV19 to TRBJ1-4, with TRBD1 identical over 9 bases. The trim removed 8 bases at V and 10 bases at J, leaving 14 bases unmatched. This CDR3 comprises 15 residues. Germline CDR1 reads LNHDA; CDR2 reads SQIVND (reference sequence). The CDR3 protein is CASFSPGTGWPKLFF. In nucleotides, the CDR3 is TGTGCCAGTTTCTCCCCGGGGACAGGGTGGCCAAAACTGTTTTTT.

This clone has just a few counts. The chain combines TRBV5-1 with TRBJ2-3; D is possibly TRBD2 (6 bases). The V and J ends lost 0 bases and 2 bases respectively, with 13 bases between them. Germline loops: CDR1 SGHRS, CDR2 YFSETQ. The CDR3 contains 16 residues. The CDR3 is CASSLGDSGLTDTQYF. CDR3 DNA sequence: TGCGCCAGCAGCTTGGGGGATAGCGGCCTCACAGATACGCAGTATTTT.

The chain has TRBV23-1 and TRBJ2-5; TRBD1 might be the D (5 bases). TRBJ2-7 matches the DNA end more closely, so the J call is doubtful. TRBV23-1 is noted as an ORF with a role that remains uncertain. The CDR3 totals 14 residues. The CDR3 DNA reads as TGCGCCAGCAGTCATGGACACCAAGTCTACGAGCAGTACTTC. Translation gives CASSHGHQVYEQYF.

V usage is TRBV7-8 and J usage is TRBJ1-5, with D possibly being TRBD1 (5 bases). The CDR3 is 14 residues long. The V and J ends lost 0 bases and 4 bases respectively, with 7 bases between them. CDR1 is SGHVS, CDR2 FQNEAQ, per germline. CDR3 protein: CASSLARANQPQHF. The CDR3 nucleotides read TGTGCCAGCAGCTTAGCCAGGGCAAATCAGCCCCAGCATTTT. The full variable domain, its missing parts supplied by reference TRBV7-8 and TRBJ1-5, is GAGVSQSPRYKVAKRGQDVALRCDPISGHVSLFWYQQALGQGPEFLTYFQNEAQLDKSGLPSDRFFAERPEGSVSTLKIQRTQQEDSAVYLCASSLARANQPQHFGDGTRLSIL.

This clone was recorded only once. V usage is TRBV5-6 and J usage is TRBJ1-2, with D unresolved. The CDR3 contains 12 residues. The germline gives CDR1 SGHDT, CDR2 YYEEEE. V lost 0 bases and J 4 bases, leaving 4 bases between the germline ends. In DNA form, the CDR3 reads TGTGCCAGCAGCTTGGGCGGCTATGGCTACACCTTC. As protein: CASSLGGYGYTF.

The chain links TRBV6-1 to TRBJ1-2; perhaps TRBD1 as D (6 bases). The germline V gene encodes CDR1 MNHNS and CDR2 SASEGT. The CDR3 length is 12 residues. With 5 bases removed from V and 5 bases from J, the gap between germline ends came to 9 bases. The CDR3 here is CASSNTGYGYTF. The DNA of the CDR3 is TGTGCCAGCAGTAATACAGGGTATGGCTACACCTTC.

About this clone itself: At one of its ends the junction is not consistent with the germline gene, which may arise from a read error. Other DNA sequences in this specimen translate into the identical CDR3. The chain employs TRBV7-9 and TRBJ1-4; no firm D call. Germline CDR1 reads SEHNR; CDR2 reads FQNEAQ (reference sequence). This CDR3 spans 13 amino acids. The chain's CDR3 is CAIKRADREKLFF. CDR3 in DNA: TGTGCCATCAAGCGGGCAGACCGAGAAAAGCTGTTTTTT.

A few counts support this clone. This chain joins TRBV6-6 and TRBJ2-3; D is undetermined. The germline V and J ends were trimmed by 4 bases and 1 base, with 6 bases remaining between them. The germline CDR1 and CDR2 sequences are MNHNY and SVGAGI (reference sequence). CDR3 length equals 13 residues. This CDR3 is CASSLVGTDTQYF. The CDR3 DNA sequence: TGTGCCAGCAGTTTAGTGGGCACAGATACGCAGTATTTT.

The chain carries TRBV4-2 and TRBJ2-3; 7 bases fit TRBD2. V gave up 1 base and J gave up 3 bases; unmatched junction bases: 4. In germline, CDR1 is LGHNA, CDR2 YNFKEQ. The CDR3 consists of 15 residues. The CDR3 DNA follows: TGTGCCAGCAGCCAAGCTAGCGGTTGGACAGATACGCAGTATTTT. It specifies CASSQASGWTDTQYF.

This CDR3 reads CASSLGPGGTYEQYF. CDR3 DNA: TGTGCCAGCAGCTTAGGTCCTGGAGGGACTTACGAGCAGTACTTC. This chain joins TRBV5-6 and TRBJ2-7, with D maybe TRBD2 (6 bases). In germline, CDR1 is SGHDT, CDR2 YYEEEE. Trimming took 2 bases from V and 4 from J, leaving 16 bases between them. The CDR3 extends over 15 amino acids.

This clone was observed a handful of times. CDR3 in DNA: TGCGCCAGCAGCTCGACACCCCAAAGCACTGAAGCTTTCTTT. Protein sequence: CASSSTPQSTEAFF. The chain carries TRBV5-1 and TRBJ1-1; no definite D call. Trimming shortened V by 3 bases and J by 4 bases, and 13 bases separated the two germline ends. Germline CDR1 reads SGHRS; CDR2 reads YFSETQ. The CDR3 is 14 amino acids.

The chain couples TRBV5-6 to TRBJ2-5, with a weak D call TRBD1 (6 bases). V was trimmed by 0 bases and J by 4 bases, leaving 10 bases between them. The CDR3 sequence is 14 residues long. The germline V gene has CDR1 SGHDT and CDR2 YYEEEE. The CDR3 nucleotides are TGTGCCAGCAGCTTGGGACAGGTCATAGAGACCCAGTACTTC. Its translation: CASSLGQVIETQYF.

This chain uses TRBV4-1 with TRBJ1-2; TRBD1 might be the D (5 bases). Looked up from germline, CDR1 is MGHRA and CDR2 is YSYEKL. The CDR3 runs to 14 residues. Trimming pared 0 bases from V and 3 bases from J, leaving 8 bases between. The CDR3 protein is CASSQEAGHYGYTF. The CDR3 DNA is TGCGCCAGCAGCCAAGAAGCAGGGCACTATGGCTACACCTTC.